This T cell receptor beta chain is from a study of cytomegalovirus exposure and HLA in healthy donors. Study context: A prior study identified 90 million to 120 million unique TCR beta sequences from around 180 million T cells. Study-level findings and limits: Available immune exposure information covered CMV serostatus only. Many donors carried some public TCRs, although rarity characterized most TCR sequences.

Points on this clone: The antigen is not known.

Trimming took 10 bases from V and 3 from J, leaving 12 bases between them. Germline lookup yields CDR1 MDHEN and CDR2 SYDVKM. CDR3 size: 13 residues. It was with 60 Vbeta and 13 Jbeta primers that the PCR ran. Method: immunoSEQ multiplex PCR; TCRdb's copy keeps in-frame clones and lacks some. The sample includes around 110,000 clones, 70% to 75% seen only once; the top ten take 2.8%. The chain recombines TRBV28 with TRBJ2-2; D gene ambiguous. The sequence was collected from a female donor in good health and CMV-seronegative. Material: PBMCs. CDR3 protein: CATQRLDTGELFF. The CDR3 DNA reads TGTGCCACTCAGAGGTTGGACACCGGGGAGCTGTTTTTT. Filled out from reference TRBV28 and TRBJ2-2, the complete variable domain reads DVKVTQSSRYLVKRTGEKVFLECVQDMDHENMFWYRQDPGLGLRLIYFSYDVKMKEKGDIPEGYSVSREKKERFSLILESASTNQTSMYLCATQRLDTGELFFGEGSRLTVL.